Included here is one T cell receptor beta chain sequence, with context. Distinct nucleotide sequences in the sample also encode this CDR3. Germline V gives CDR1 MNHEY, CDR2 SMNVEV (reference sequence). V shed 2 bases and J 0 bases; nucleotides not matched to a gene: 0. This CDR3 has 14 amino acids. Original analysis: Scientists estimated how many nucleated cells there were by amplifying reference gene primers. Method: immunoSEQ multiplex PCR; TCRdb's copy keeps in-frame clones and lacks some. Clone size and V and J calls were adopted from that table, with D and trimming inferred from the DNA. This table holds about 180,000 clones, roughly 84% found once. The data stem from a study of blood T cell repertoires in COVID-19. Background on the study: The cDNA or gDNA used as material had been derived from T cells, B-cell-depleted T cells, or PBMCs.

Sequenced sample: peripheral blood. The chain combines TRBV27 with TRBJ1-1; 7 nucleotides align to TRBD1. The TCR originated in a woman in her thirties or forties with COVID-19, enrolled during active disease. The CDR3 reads CASSLGTVNTEAFF. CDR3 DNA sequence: TGTGCCAGCAGTTTAGGGACAGTGAACACTGAAGCTTTCTTT.